This T cell receptor (beta chain) was found in a study of blood T cell repertoires in COVID-19. Across the whole study: Acute and convalescent COVID-19 samples came from the United States, Italy and Spain. T cells, B-cell-depleted T cells, or PBMCs provided the cDNA or gDNA that served as material.

Sequencing used immunoSEQ multiplex PCR; TCRdb keeps in-frame clones, though not all of them. The sample has fewer than 300,000 clones; approximately 85% are singletons. In Seattle, patients joined the study during active infection and were tracked longitudinally. The specimen was peripheral blood. This receptor was identified in a human donor with COVID-19, enrolled during active disease. The donor label of this sample is uncertain.

CDR3 sequence (DNA): TGTGCCAGCACCGCTAATGAAAAACTGTTTTTT. This sequence encodes CASTANEKLFF. The chain employs TRBV28 and TRBJ1-4; D not resolved. Germline assignment: CDR1 MDHEN and CDR2 SYDVKM. V shed 7 bases and J shed 3 bases, with 3 bases lying between them. CDR3 size: 11 residues.